The next 32 T cell receptor beta chains were all read from a single sample in a study of cytomegalovirus exposure and HLA in healthy donors. 60 Vbeta and 13 Jbeta primers were used in PCR. Using immunoSEQ multiplex PCR, the repertoire was profiled, and TCRdb retains in-frame clones only, with some absent. Altogether 85,000 to 130,000 clones are present, around 76% being singletons, with the ten largest covering 5% to 7%. The sample taken for sequencing was PBMCs. Receptors originate from a woman aged 50 to 60 in good health and CMV-seropositive.

This clone occurred a few times. This chain joins TRBV25-1 and TRBJ1-4; D remains ambiguous. The CDR3 runs 14 residues. Trimming pared 2 bases from V and 5 bases from J, leaving 9 bases between. CDR1 and CDR2 (germline): MGHDK, SYGVNS. The CDR3 region is CASSELSENEKLFF. The CDR3, as DNA: TGTGCCAGCAGTGAACTTAGCGAGAATGAAAAACTGTTTTTT.

V and J are TRBV5-1 and TRBJ2-7; the D gene is possibly TRBD1 (5 bases). Trimming removed 3 bases from V and 2 bases from J, with 12 bases in between. This CDR3 has 14 residues. Germline assignment: CDR1 SGHRS and CDR2 YFSETQ. The CDR3 spells CASSSQGFTYEQYF. DNA for the CDR3: TGCGCCAGCAGCTCGCAGGGTTTCACCTACGAGCAGTACTTC. Full variable domain (rest looked up from reference TRBV5-1 and TRBJ2-7): KAGVTQTPRYLIKTRGQQVTLSCSPISGHRSVSWYQQTPGQGLQFLFEYFSETQRNKGNFPGRFSGRQFSNSRSEMNVSTLELGDSALYLCASSSQGFTYEQYFGPGTRLTVT.

This chain connects TRBV2 to TRBJ1-2; tentative D call: TRBD1 (6 bases). Trimming left V 5 bases short and J 7 bases short, with 17 bases between. Germline lookup yields CDR1 SNHLY and CDR2 FYNNEI. This CDR3 is 14 amino acids long. CDR3 protein: CASSSWIGGVGYTF. CDR3 sequence (DNA): TGTGCCAGCAGTAGCTGGATTGGGGGCGTTGGCTACACCTTC.

The chain combines TRBV19 with TRBJ2-1, with 8 bases aligning to TRBD2. CDR1 is LNHDA, CDR2 SQIVND, per germline (reference sequence). The CDR3 consists of 14 residues. V lost 6 bases and J lost 4; bases outside the gene matches: 5. The CDR3 protein is CASRTSDLYNEQFF. The CDR3 DNA follows: TGTGCCAGTAGGACTAGCGACCTTTACAATGAGCAGTTCTTC.

This clone has only one observation. The chain carries TRBV4-2 and TRBJ1-3, with D possibly TRBD1 on 5 matching bases. Trimming removed 0 bases at V and 2 bases at J, with 5 bases between. Germline CDR1 LGHNA, CDR2 YNFKEQ. The CDR3 has 14 residues. Here the CDR3 reads CASSQDRAGNTIYF. In DNA form, the CDR3 reads TGTGCCAGCAGCCAAGACAGGGCTGGAAACACCATATATTTT.

V gene TRBV7-9 combines with J gene TRBJ1-6, with 7 bases aligning to TRBD1. Trimming removed 5 bases from V and 6 bases from J; junction bases left unmatched: 4. There are 14 residues in the CDR3. Germline V gene lookup returns CDR1 SEHNR and CDR2 FQNEAQ (reference sequence). DNA of the CDR3: TGTGCCAGCAGCCTGGGGACAGCTAATTCACCCCTCCACTTT. This codes for CASSLGTANSPLHF.

This clone occurred once. In DNA form, the CDR3 reads TGTGCCAGCAGCTTAAGCGGGCTAACGAATTCACCCCTCCACTTT. Amino acids: CASSLSGLTNSPLHF. The chain joins TRBV7-3 to TRBJ1-6; D is uncertain. V was shortened by 1 base and J by 7 bases, with 11 bases between the two germline ends. Germline V CDR1 and CDR2: SGHTA, FQGTGA. The CDR3 sequence is 15 residues long.

V usage is TRBV28 and J usage is TRBJ1-2; 9 bases fit TRBD1. The CDR3 has 16 residues. Trimming at V came to 9 bases and at J to 2 bases, leaving 13 bases not matched to a gene. Germline values: CDR1 MDHEN, CDR2 SYDVKM. CDR3 in amino acids: CASEGTGSGYNYGYTF. CDR3 nucleotides: TGTGCCAGTGAAGGGACAGGGTCCGGTTACAACTATGGCTACACCTTC.

The chain links TRBV5-6 to TRBJ1-5; D remains ambiguous. The CDR3 has 13 amino acids. Germline CDR1 reads SGHDT; CDR2 reads YYEEEE. Trimming stripped 0 bases from V and 9 bases from J, with 10 bases between. The CDR3 nucleotides read TGTGCCAGCAGCTTGGACAGATCCGGGCCCCAGCATTTT. This translates into CASSLDRSGPQHF.

The V and J genes are TRBV27 and TRBJ2-2; possibly TRBD2 for D (6 bases). With 7 bases removed from V and 3 bases from J, the gap between germline ends came to 9 bases. The CDR3 contains 13 residues. In germline, CDR1 is MNHEY, CDR2 SMNVEV (reference sequence). The CDR3 DNA sequence: TGTGCCAGCAAGGCGGGGCACACCGGGGAGCTGTTTTTT. Encoded protein: CASKAGHTGELFF.

The chain employs TRBV9 and TRBJ1-2; TRBD1 matches at 10 bases. The CDR3 length is 13 residues. V lost 6 bases to trimming and J lost 8 bases; unmatched junction nucleotides: 7. Germline CDR1 reads SGDLS; CDR2 reads YYNGEE. For the CDR3, the DNA is TGTGCCAGCACCCCCGGGACAGGGGCCGGCTACACCTTC. It yields the protein CASTPGTGAGYTF.

J is TRBJ1-1 and V is TRBV4-2, with D uncertain. This CDR3 spans 17 amino acids. Germline lookup yields CDR1 LGHNA and CDR2 YNFKEQ. Trimming left V 3 bases short and J 0 bases short, with 17 bases between. CDR3 nucleotide sequence: TGTGCCAGCAGCCATCCCCCGGCGGGCGGCATGAACACTGAAGCTTTCTTT. Amino acid sequence: CASSHPPAGGMNTEAFF.

J is TRBJ2-2 and V is TRBV5-1, with TRBD2 as a possible D gene (5 bases). Germline V lookup: CDR1 SGHRS, CDR2 YFSETQ. CDR3 size: 14 residues. V was pared by 2 bases and J by 2 bases, with 7 bases between. The CDR3 here is CASSLPGNTGELFF. CDR3 sequence (DNA): TGCGCCAGCAGCTTACCGGGAAACACCGGGGAGCTGTTTTTT.

This chain uses TRBV30 with TRBJ2-3; unclear D gene. The CDR3 contains 13 residues. With 1 base removed from V and 6 bases from J, the gap between germline ends came to 11 bases. Per germline, CDR1 GTSNPN and CDR2 SVGIG (reference sequence). CDR3 nucleotides: TGTGCCTGGAGTGCCTCATTGGGCGATACGCAGTATTTT. Encoded protein: CAWSASLGDTQYF.

This clone was counted between two and nine times. The chain carries TRBV5-1 and TRBJ1-5; tentative D call: TRBD1 (5 bases). This CDR3 is 15 amino acids long. Trimming shortened V by 1 base and J by 2 bases, and 10 bases separated the two germline ends. In germline, CDR1 is SGHRS, CDR2 YFSETQ. The CDR3 nucleotides are TGCGCCAGCAGCTTGTTCGGGGGTGGCAATCAGCCCCAGCATTTT. The encoded protein is CASSLFGGGNQPQHF.

The CDR3 DNA sequence: TGTGCCAGCAGCTTAGAAAGCTCGTACTCTGGAAACACCATATATTTT. Amino acids: CASSLESSYSGNTIYF. The V call is TRBV7-2, the J call TRBJ1-3, with unresolved D. V shed 1 base and J shed 0 bases, with 10 bases lying between them. This CDR3 contains 16 residues. Germline V lookup: CDR1 SGHTA, CDR2 FQGNSA.

This clone has a single count. This chain connects TRBV7-9 to TRBJ2-7; the D is unclear. The CDR3 totals 13 residues. V was cut by 1 base and J by 2 bases, with 6 bases left in between. In germline, CDR1 is SEHNR, CDR2 FQNEAQ (reference sequence). CDR3 region: CASSLDTTYEQYF. In DNA, the CDR3 is TGTGCCAGCAGCTTAGACACAACCTACGAGCAGTACTTC. The full variable domain, its missing parts supplied by reference TRBV7-9 and TRBJ2-7, is DTGVSQNPRHKITKRGQNVTFRCDPISEHNRLYWYRQTLGQGPEFLTYFQNEAQLEKSRLLSDRFSAERPKGSFSTLEIQRTEQGDSAMYLCASSLDTTYEQYFGPGTRLTVT.

V usage is TRBV5-1 and J usage is TRBJ1-1; TRBD1 agrees at 10 bases. The CDR3 totals 14 residues. V shed 4 bases and J 4 bases; nucleotides not matched to a gene: 4. Germline CDR1 and CDR2: SGHRS and YFSETQ. CDR3 coding DNA: TGCGCCAGCAGCCCGGACAGGGGGACCACTGAAGCTTTCTTT. Translation gives CASSPDRGTTEAFF. The complete variable domain, with remaining parts taken from reference TRBV5-1 and TRBJ1-1, reads KAGVTQTPRYLIKTRGQQVTLSCSPISGHRSVSWYQQTPGQGLQFLFEYFSETQRNKGNFPGRFSGRQFSNSRSEMNVSTLELGDSALYLCASSPDRGTTEAFFGQGTRLTVV.

The chain has TRBV6-6 and TRBJ2-5; 10 nucleotides match TRBD1. J gave up 0 bases and V 4 bases, and 5 bases lay outside the gene matches. The germline gives CDR1 MNHNY, CDR2 SVGAGI (reference sequence). The CDR3 spans 16 residues. CDR3: CASSSGGQGDQETQYF. The CDR3 nucleotides read TGTGCCAGCAGTTCCGGCGGACAGGGGGACCAAGAGACCCAGTACTTC.

V usage is TRBV30 and J usage is TRBJ1-6; D uncertain. Germline CDR1 reads GTSNPN; CDR2 reads SVGIG (reference sequence). V was trimmed by 3 bases and J by 4 bases, leaving 7 bases between them. The CDR3 loop spans 13 amino acids. The CDR3 coding sequence is TGTGCCTGGAGGCCGGGATATAATTCACCCCTCCACTTT. It specifies CAWRPGYNSPLHF.

This clone was seen a few times. V usage is TRBV6-1 and J usage is TRBJ2-1, with TRBD2 identical over 10 bases. V dropped 9 bases and J dropped 2; count of bases not matched to a gene: 4. This CDR3 has 14 amino acids. From germline, CDR1 is MNHNS and CDR2 SASEGT. The DNA of the CDR3 is TGTGCCAGTAAGCGGGGGGGAGCCTACAATGAGCAGTTCTTC. Its translation: CASKRGGAYNEQFF.

The gene calls are TRBV7-9 and TRBJ1-2; the match to TRBD1 covers 7 bases. The junction had 4 bases not matched to a gene; V was cut back by 3 bases and J by 6 bases. From germline, CDR1 is SEHNR and CDR2 FQNEAQ (reference sequence). The CDR3 has 13 residues. The CDR3 is CASSFSGTDGYTF. In nucleotides, the CDR3 is TGTGCCAGCAGCTTCTCCGGGACAGATGGCTACACCTTC.

This chain uses TRBV28 with TRBJ1-1; 8 nucleotides agree with TRBD1. The CDR3 has 15 residues. Germline V gives CDR1 MDHEN, CDR2 SYDVKM. The trim removed 6 bases at V and 2 bases at J, leaving 8 bases unmatched. The CDR3 sequence is CASSGWTGRNTEAFF. As DNA, the CDR3 is TGTGCCAGCAGCGGCTGGACAGGGAGAAACACTGAAGCTTTCTTT.

The chain joins TRBV5-1 to TRBJ2-7; D is perhaps TRBD1 (6 bases). Germline V gives CDR1 SGHRS, CDR2 YFSETQ. The CDR3 totals 14 residues. V lost 4 bases to trimming and J lost 0 bases, with 11 bases between them. CDR3 nucleotides: TGCGCCAGCAGCCTAACAGGGACCTCCTACGAGCAGTACTTC. Translation: CASSLTGTSYEQYF.

This chain links TRBV2 with TRBJ1-2, with D possibly being TRBD1 (5 bases). Trimming stripped 1 base from V and 6 bases from J, with 12 bases between. The germline gives CDR1 SNHLY, CDR2 FYNNEI. This CDR3 comprises 14 residues. CDR3 region: CASSEGQGNHGYTF. The CDR3 region has the DNA TGTGCCAGCAGTGAAGGGCAGGGAAATCATGGCTACACCTTC.

This clone has only a few counts. The chain links TRBV6-6 to TRBJ1-1, with a possible D match to TRBD1 (6 bases). The CDR3 is 14 amino acids. The V gene lost 5 bases and the J gene lost 0 bases, with 10 bases spanning the gap. Germline loops: CDR1 MNHNY, CDR2 SVGAGI (reference sequence). The chain's CDR3 is CASSRDNLNTEAFF. In DNA form, the CDR3 reads TGTGCCAGCAGTAGGGACAATTTGAACACTGAAGCTTTCTTT.

This chain connects TRBV7-9 to TRBJ2-7; D is possibly TRBD1 (6 bases). Germline CDR1 is SEHNR and CDR2 is FQNEAQ (reference sequence). V was pared by 5 bases and J by 6 bases, with 17 bases between. The CDR3 is 14 amino acids. CDR3 amino acids: CASSPQGNSREQYF. The CDR3 DNA follows: TGTGCCAGCAGCCCCCAGGGGAACTCCCGCGAGCAGTACTTC.

The chain has TRBV19 and TRBJ1-6; D might be TRBD1 (5 bases). Trimming cost V 3 bases and J 10 bases, with 16 bases left between them. Looked up from germline, CDR1 is LNHDA and CDR2 is SQIVND (reference sequence). The CDR3 covers 15 residues. The CDR3 nucleotides are TGTGCCAGTAGTATCAGGGTTCTTATCGTCTCACCCCTCCACTTT. This translates into CASSIRVLIVSPLHF.

The rearrangement uses TRBV20-1 and TRBJ1-4, with D hard to call. This CDR3 is 11 amino acids long. V lost 5 bases and J lost 6, with 7 bases in between. Looked up from germline, CDR1 is DFQATT and CDR2 is SNEGSKA (reference sequence). The CDR3 region is CSAGIDEKLFF. In nucleotides, the CDR3 is TGCAGTGCTGGTATAGATGAAAAACTGTTTTTT.

The J gene is TRBJ1-2, the V gene TRBV6-5; TRBD1 agrees at 7 bases. Trimming at V came to 5 bases and at J to 8 bases, leaving 8 bases not matched to a gene. CDR3 size: 13 residues. From germline, CDR1 is MNHEY and CDR2 SVGAGI. CDR3 DNA: TGTGCCAGCAGTGCGCCAGGGGGAAAGGGCTACACCTTC. Residues: CASSAPGGKGYTF.

This chain connects TRBV6-5 to TRBJ1-1; D unresolved. The V end was cut by 6 bases, the J end by 1 base, with 12 bases between. This CDR3 spans 14 amino acids. Germline V gene sequence: CDR1 MNHEY, CDR2 SVGAGI. The CDR3 reads CASRPRGENTEAFF. The CDR3 nucleotides read TGTGCCAGCAGACCCCGCGGGGAGAACACTGAAGCTTTCTTT.

J is TRBJ2-2 and V is TRBV18; tentatively, D is TRBD1 (6 bases). CDR3 length equals 16 residues. Germline assignment: CDR1 KGHSH and CDR2 LQKENI. Trimming took 4 bases from V and 3 from J, leaving 15 bases between them. CDR3 amino acids: CASSLTGKADTGELFF. The CDR3 DNA sequence: TGTGCCAGCTCACTTACAGGGAAAGCGGACACCGGGGAGCTGTTTTTT.